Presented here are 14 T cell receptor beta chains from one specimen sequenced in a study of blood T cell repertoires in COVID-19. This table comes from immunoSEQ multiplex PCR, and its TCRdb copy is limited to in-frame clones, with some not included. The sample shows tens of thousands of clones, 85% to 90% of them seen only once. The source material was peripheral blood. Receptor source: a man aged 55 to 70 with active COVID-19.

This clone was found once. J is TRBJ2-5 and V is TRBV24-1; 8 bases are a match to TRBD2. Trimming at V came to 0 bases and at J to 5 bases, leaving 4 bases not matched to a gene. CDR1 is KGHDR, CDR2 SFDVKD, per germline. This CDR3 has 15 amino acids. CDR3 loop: CATSDLRGGIETQYF. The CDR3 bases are TGTGCCACCAGTGATTTGCGGGGGGGGATCGAGACCCAGTACTTC.

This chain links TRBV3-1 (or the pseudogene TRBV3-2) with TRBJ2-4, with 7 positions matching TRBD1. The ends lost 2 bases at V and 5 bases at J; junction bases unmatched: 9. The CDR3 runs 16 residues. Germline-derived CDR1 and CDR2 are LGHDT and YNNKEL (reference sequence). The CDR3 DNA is TGTGCCAGCAGCCAAATCACAGGGGAGAGAGAAAACATTCAGTACTTC. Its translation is CASSQITGERENIQYF.

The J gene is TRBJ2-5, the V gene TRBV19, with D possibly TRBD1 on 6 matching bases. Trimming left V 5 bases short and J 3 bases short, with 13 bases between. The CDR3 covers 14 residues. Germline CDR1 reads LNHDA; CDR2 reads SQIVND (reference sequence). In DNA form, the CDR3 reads TGTGCCAGTAGTGGACAGCCCAGAGAAGAGACCCAGTACTTC. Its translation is CASSGQPREETQYF.

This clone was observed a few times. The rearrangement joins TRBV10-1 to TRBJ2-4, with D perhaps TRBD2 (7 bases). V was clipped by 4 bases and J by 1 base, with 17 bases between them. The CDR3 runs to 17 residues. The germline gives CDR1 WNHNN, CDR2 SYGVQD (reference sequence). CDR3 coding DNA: TGCGCCAGCAGTGGATCCCGGGGGGCGCCTGCCAAAAACATTCAGTACTTC. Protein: CASSGSRGAPAKNIQYF.

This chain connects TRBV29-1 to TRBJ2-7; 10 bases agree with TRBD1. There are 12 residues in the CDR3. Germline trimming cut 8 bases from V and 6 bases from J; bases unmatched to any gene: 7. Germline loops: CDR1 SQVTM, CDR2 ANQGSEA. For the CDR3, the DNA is TGCAGCACCGGGACAGGGGTAGGCGAGCAGTACTTC. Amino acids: CSTGTGVGEQYF.

DNA of the CDR3: TGTGCCAGTAGTCTGACTAGCAGTGATGAGCAGTTCTTC. Translating gives CASSLTSSDEQFF. The chain has TRBV19 and TRBJ2-1; TRBD2 matches 7 bases. The CDR3 has 13 amino acids. CDR1 LNHDA and CDR2 SQIVND come from the germline V gene (reference sequence). Trimming at V came to 5 bases and at J to 8 bases, leaving 6 bases not matched to a gene.

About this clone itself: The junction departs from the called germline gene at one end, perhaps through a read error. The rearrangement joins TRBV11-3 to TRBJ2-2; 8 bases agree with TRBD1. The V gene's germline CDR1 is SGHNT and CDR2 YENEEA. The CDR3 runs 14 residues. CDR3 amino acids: CAGSPRTGTGELFF. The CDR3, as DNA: TGTGCCGGCAGCCCACGGACAGGGACCGGGGAGCTGTTTTTT.

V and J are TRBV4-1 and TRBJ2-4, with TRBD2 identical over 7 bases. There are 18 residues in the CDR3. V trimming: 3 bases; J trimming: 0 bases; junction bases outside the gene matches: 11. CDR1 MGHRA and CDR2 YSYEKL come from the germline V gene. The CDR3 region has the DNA TGCGCCAGCAGCCATCTCACTAGCGCAACTCTAGCCAAAAACATTCAGTACTTC. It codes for CASSHLTSATLAKNIQYF.

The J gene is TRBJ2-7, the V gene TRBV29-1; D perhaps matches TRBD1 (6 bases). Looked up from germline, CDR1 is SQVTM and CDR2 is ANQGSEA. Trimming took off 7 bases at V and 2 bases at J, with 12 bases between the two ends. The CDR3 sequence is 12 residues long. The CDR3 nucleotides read TGCAGCGGGGGACACCATACCTACGAGCAGTACTTC. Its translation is CSGGHHTYEQYF.

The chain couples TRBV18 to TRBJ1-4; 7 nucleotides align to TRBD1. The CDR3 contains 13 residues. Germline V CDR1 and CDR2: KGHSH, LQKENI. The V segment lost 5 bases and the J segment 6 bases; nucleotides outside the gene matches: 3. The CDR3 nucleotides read TGTGCCAGCTCAGAGCAGGGGGATGAAAAACTGTTTTTT. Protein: CASSEQGDEKLFF.

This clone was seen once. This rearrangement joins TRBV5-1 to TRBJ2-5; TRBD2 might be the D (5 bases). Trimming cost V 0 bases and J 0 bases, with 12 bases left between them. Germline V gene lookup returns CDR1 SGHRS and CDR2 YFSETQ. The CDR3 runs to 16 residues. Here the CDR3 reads CASSLGGSVNQETQYF. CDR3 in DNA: TGCGCCAGCAGCTTGGGCGGTAGCGTAAACCAAGAGACCCAGTACTTC.

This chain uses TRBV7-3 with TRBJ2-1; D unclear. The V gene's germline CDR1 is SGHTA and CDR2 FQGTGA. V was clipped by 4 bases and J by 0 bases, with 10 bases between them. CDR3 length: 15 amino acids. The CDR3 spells CASSSLVSSYNEQFF. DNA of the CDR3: TGTGCCAGCAGCTCTCTAGTAAGCTCCTACAATGAGCAGTTCTTC.

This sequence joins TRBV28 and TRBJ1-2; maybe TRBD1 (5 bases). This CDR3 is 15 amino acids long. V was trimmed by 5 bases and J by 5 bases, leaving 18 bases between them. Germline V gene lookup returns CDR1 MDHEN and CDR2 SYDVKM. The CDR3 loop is CASSPGGTQIYGYTF. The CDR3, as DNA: TGTGCCAGCAGTCCCGGGGGGACGCAAATATATGGCTACACCTTC.

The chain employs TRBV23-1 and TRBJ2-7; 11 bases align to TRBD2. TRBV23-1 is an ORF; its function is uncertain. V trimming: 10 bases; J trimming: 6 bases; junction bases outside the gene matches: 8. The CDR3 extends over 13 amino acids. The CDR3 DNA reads TGCGCCAACTTAGCGGGAGGGCCTTGCGAGCAGTACTTC. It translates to CANLAGGPCEQYF.